A single sample is the source of the 10 T cell receptor beta chains below, sequenced in a study of cytomegalovirus exposure and HLA in healthy donors. The PCR employed 60 Vbeta primers together with 13 Jbeta primers. The protocol was immunoSEQ multiplex PCR, while the TCRdb copy is restricted to in-frame clones and leaves out a portion. In the table there are some 190,000 clones, over 60% of which are singletons. Sequencing was done on a sample of PBMCs. Source of these receptors: a woman aged 30 to 39 in good health and CMV-seropositive.

The V call is TRBV19, the J call TRBJ2-1; no definite D call. The CDR3 has 13 amino acids. Germline CDR1 and CDR2: LNHDA and SQIVND (reference sequence). Trimming pared 6 bases from V and 5 bases from J, leaving 11 bases between. The CDR3 spells CASRLSQDNEQFF. CDR3 DNA: TGTGCCAGTAGGCTGAGCCAAGACAATGAGCAGTTCTTC.

This chain links TRBV5-1 with TRBJ1-1; a possible D gene is TRBD1 (5 bases). Germline CDR1 and CDR2: SGHRS and YFSETQ. This CDR3 is built from 12 residues. V lost 4 bases to trimming and J lost 5 bases, with 9 bases between them. In nucleotides, the CDR3 is TGCGCCAGCAGCCGGGGGACGACTGAAGCTTTCTTT. This sequence encodes CASSRGTTEAFF. Full variable domain (rest looked up from reference TRBV5-1 and TRBJ1-1): KAGVTQTPRYLIKTRGQQVTLSCSPISGHRSVSWYQQTPGQGLQFLFEYFSETQRNKGNFPGRFSGRQFSNSRSEMNVSTLELGDSALYLCASSRGTTEAFFGQGTRLTVV.

The chain couples TRBV5-6 to TRBJ2-7; D remains ambiguous. V was cut by 0 bases and J by 0 bases, with 7 bases left in between. This CDR3 spans 14 amino acids. Germline assignment: CDR1 SGHDT and CDR2 YYEEEE. The CDR3, as DNA: TGTGCCAGCAGCTTGGGACTGAGCTCCTACGAGCAGTACTTC. The encoded protein is CASSLGLSSYEQYF.

The rearrangement joins TRBV5-6 to TRBJ1-3, with D tentatively TRBD1 (6 bases). CDR3 size: 14 residues. CDR1 and CDR2 (germline): SGHDT, YYEEEE. V lost 2 bases to trimming and J lost 2 bases, with 8 bases between them. CDR3 sequence: CASSLKGAGNTIYF. The CDR3 nucleotides are TGTGCCAGCAGCTTAAAGGGGGCTGGAAACACCATATATTTT.

The gene calls are TRBV30 and TRBJ1-5; D not resolved. This CDR3 is 13 amino acids long. Germline V lookup: CDR1 GTSNPN, CDR2 SVGIG (reference sequence). Trimming pared 1 base from V and 3 bases from J, leaving 7 bases between. In nucleotides, the CDR3 is TGTGCCTGGAGTGGGCAGAACAATCAGCCCCAGCATTTT. Its protein product is CAWSGQNNQPQHF.

The chain is built from TRBV6-6 and TRBJ1-2; 10 positions agree with TRBD1. Per the germline V gene, CDR1 is MNHNY and CDR2 is SVGAGI (reference sequence). This CDR3 contains 16 residues. V gave up 2 bases and J gave up 4 bases; unmatched junction bases: 7. CDR3 DNA sequence: TGTGCCAGCAGTTACCCGGGACAGGGGCAAGGCTATGGCTACACCTTC. Encoded protein: CASSYPGQGQGYGYTF.

This rearrangement joins TRBV18 to TRBJ1-4; 7 bases match TRBD1. Germline CDR1 is KGHSH and CDR2 is LQKENI. The CDR3 loop spans 14 amino acids. J was trimmed by 7 bases and V by 6 bases; bases with no gene match: 8. The CDR3 loop is CASSRDSRIEKLFF. CDR3 DNA sequence: TGTGCCAGCTCGCGGGACAGCCGGATTGAAAAACTGTTTTTT.

This sequence joins TRBV5-1 and TRBJ1-2; no clear D gene. Deletions cut 0 bases from V and 8 bases from J, with 14 bases between. Germline assignment: CDR1 SGHRS and CDR2 YFSETQ. The CDR3 runs 14 residues. The CDR3 coding sequence is TGCGCCAGCAGCTTGGATAGGACTCTCTTGGGCTACACCTTC. It codes for CASSLDRTLLGYTF.

J is TRBJ2-1 and V is TRBV19, with D maybe TRBD1 (6 bases). CDR1 is LNHDA and CDR2 is SQIVND in the germline V gene (reference sequence). The V end was cut by 5 bases, the J end by 0 bases, with 14 bases between. The CDR3 consists of 16 residues. DNA for the CDR3: TGTGCCAGTAGTCGGTGGGGGCCGAGCTCCTACAATGAGCAGTTCTTC. It encodes CASSRWGPSSYNEQFF. The full variable domain, in which reference TRBV19 and TRBJ2-1 provide the parts outside the CDR3, is DGGITQSPKYLFRKEGQNVTLSCEQNLNHDAMYWYRQDPGQGLRLIYYSQIVNDFQKGDIAEGYSVSREKKESFPLTVTSAQKNPTAFYLCASSRWGPSSYNEQFFGPGTRLTVL.

The chain couples TRBV28 to TRBJ2-5, with 7 bases aligning to TRBD2. Looked up from germline, CDR1 is MDHEN and CDR2 is SYDVKM. The CDR3 has 13 residues. Trimming took 5 bases from V and 2 from J; bases not matched to a gene: 2. Here the CDR3 reads CASSTGGQETQYF. As DNA, the CDR3 is TGTGCCAGCAGTACGGGAGGACAAGAGACCCAGTACTTC.